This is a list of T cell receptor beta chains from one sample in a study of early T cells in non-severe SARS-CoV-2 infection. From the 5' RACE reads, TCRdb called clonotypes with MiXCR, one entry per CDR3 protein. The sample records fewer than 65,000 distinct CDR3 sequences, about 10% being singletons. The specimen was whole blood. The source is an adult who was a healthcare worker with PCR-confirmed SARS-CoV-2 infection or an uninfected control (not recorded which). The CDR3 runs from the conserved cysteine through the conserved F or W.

cdr3_aa: CASSLTGGGSGELFF
v_call: TRBV5-1

cdr3_aa: CSTAEGATEAFF
v_call: TRBV29-1

cdr3_aa: CASSPSGPTEAFF
v_call: TRBV7-9

cdr3_aa: CASSRDRGTGELFF
v_call: TRBV5-4

cdr3_aa: CASSPAPYNSPLHF
v_call: TRBV18

cdr3_aa: CASSLKGTGDYGYTF
v_call: TRBV7-9

cdr3_aa: CSVEGLRDSTYGYTF
v_call: TRBV29-1

cdr3_aa: CASSLFFGANVLTF
v_call: TRBV13

cdr3_aa: CASSQETSSTQYF
v_call: TRBV4-3

cdr3_aa: CASSDPRGQGGDEKLFF
v_call: TRBV28

cdr3_aa: CASSSPTGAENYNEQFF
v_call: TRBV5-4

cdr3_aa: CASRDRETQYF
v_call: TRBV25-1

cdr3_aa: CASSLVGTSHEQYF
v_call: TRBV7-2

cdr3_aa: CASSLGAVGNIQYF
v_call: TRBV7-2

cdr3_aa: CASSLYVGTIPSAQHF
v_call: TRBV28

cdr3_aa: CASSSTGTTEAFF
v_call: TRBV7-9

cdr3_aa: CASSENRYEQYF
v_call: TRBV7-2

cdr3_aa: CASSQAASSGSQVGQYF
v_call: TRBV4-2

cdr3_aa: CASSLPTGRETQYF
v_call: TRBV7-2

cdr3_aa: CSASRRDGNTIYF
v_call: TRBV20-1

cdr3_aa: CASSTAGGADTQYF
v_call: TRBV7-9

cdr3_aa: CASSYGVVDYNEQFF
v_call: TRBV7-2

cdr3_aa: CASSLGGLGDEQYF
v_call: TRBV5-6

cdr3_aa: CSVVGFTDTQYF
v_call: TRBV29-1

cdr3_aa: CSAVRGSSGNTIYF
v_call: TRBV20-1

cdr3_aa: CASSLTGTSGSSYNEQFF
v_call: TRBV11-1

cdr3_aa: CASSLGGLDYEQYF
v_call: TRBV12-3/TRBV12-4

cdr3_aa: CASRQGADYEQYF
v_call: TRBV6-5

cdr3_aa: CASSAEWGRGNIQYF
v_call: TRBV6-5

cdr3_aa: CSGGRDRTYNEQFF
v_call: TRBV29-1

cdr3_aa: CASRGPGTSGLLETQYF
v_call: TRBV5-4

cdr3_aa: CASSSHIGSRNTGELFF
v_call: TRBV5-1

cdr3_aa: CASTRSLNEQYF
v_call: TRBV2

cdr3_aa: CSARDLTGGSDSPLHF
v_call: TRBV20-1

cdr3_aa: CAQKDPRGYTF
v_call: TRBV30

cdr3_aa: CSAAGSNQPQHF
v_call: TRBV20-1

cdr3_aa: CASSLLTQETQYF
v_call: TRBV7-2

cdr3_aa: CASSQDRGTSGTDTQYF
v_call: TRBV3-1

cdr3_aa: CASSLGRGYSNQPQHF
v_call: TRBV27

cdr3_aa: CASSLGPSYTF
v_call: TRBV5-6